The sequence of this T cell receptor beta chain was determined in a study of blood T cell repertoires in COVID-19. Study details: COVID-19 samples, acute and convalescent, were from the United States, Italy and Spain. Nucleic acid was either cDNA or gDNA, and it came from T cells, B-cell-depleted T cells, or PBMCs.

V gave up 5 bases and J gave up 3 bases, with 10 bases separating them. This CDR3 spans 13 amino acids. Germline V gene data show CDR1 as SEHNR and CDR2 as FQNEAQ (reference sequence). The protocol was immunoSEQ multiplex PCR, while the TCRdb copy is restricted to in-frame clones and leaves out a portion. The sample holds fewer than 150,000 clones, 84% seen once. The sequencing sample was made of peripheral blood. This chain joins TRBV7-9 and TRBJ1-1; tentatively, D is TRBD1 (6 bases). The receptor comes from an elderly woman in a cohort sampled during active or convalescent COVID-19. Written as DNA, the CDR3 is TGTGCCAGCAGCCGGGACATCGACACTGAAGCTTTCTTT. It codes for CASSRDIDTEAFF.